These T cell receptor beta chains were read from a single sample in a study of blood T cell repertoires in COVID-19. Clones were read by immunoSEQ multiplex PCR, and TCRdb kept only the in-frame ones, dropping some. The table records 100,000 to 150,000 clones, roughly 92% of them present only once. The sequenced sample was peripheral blood. The receptor source for this set is a man over 45 with COVID-19, enrolled during active disease. Each CDR3 is given with its conserved first and last residue. D genes are given only for firm matches. Where a row states a size, it is once, few, many or the class of an expanded clone; other rows omit it.

d_call,v_call,cdr3_length,clone_size,j_call,cdr3_nt,cdr3_aa
TRBD2,TRBV11-1,15,once,TRBJ2-5,TGTGCCAGCAGCTTGGGAGCGGGAGTGGGGGAGACCCAGTACTTC,CASSLGAGVGETQYF
TRBD2,TRBV7-8,18,-,TRBJ2-7,TGTGCCAGCAGTCAGAGGACTAGCGGGAGCGGTAGCTCCTACGAGCAGTACTTC,CASSQRTSGSGSSYEQYF
-,TRBV7-3,13,once,TRBJ2-3,TGTGCCAGCAGCCCAAGCAACTTAGATACGCAGTATTTT,CASSPSNLDTQYF
-,TRBV7-6,16,-,TRBJ1-5,TGTGCCAGCAGCTTAGGAGGGGGGGCGGTGAATCAGCCCCAGCATTTT,CASSLGGGAVNQPQHF
TRBD2,TRBV11-2,17,-,TRBJ2-7,TGTGCCAGCAGCTTAACGTCGGGACTAGCGGGGGCCTACGAGCAGTACTTC,CASSLTSGLAGAYEQYF
TRBD1,TRBV4-2,16,-,TRBJ2-2,TGTGCCAGCAGAAAGACCGGGACAGCGAACACCGGGGAGCTGTTTTTT,CASRKTGTANTGELFF
TRBD2,TRBV5-1,17,-,TRBJ2-1,TGCGCCAGCAGCTCTGGACTAGCGGGAGGACTTTACAATGAGCAGTTCTTC,CASSSGLAGGLYNEQFF
-,TRBV4-1,14,-,TRBJ1-1,TGCGCCAGCAGAGAGGTCTGGGGGCGAACTGAAGCTTTCTTT,CASREVWGRTEAFF
TRBD1,TRBV19,14,once,TRBJ2-4,TGTGCCAGTGGGGACAGGGGTGCCAAAAACATTCAGTACTTC,CASGDRGAKNIQYF
TRBD1,TRBV2,14,-,TRBJ1-2,TGTGCCAGCAGCCCCGGGACAGGGGTATATGGCTACACCTTC,CASSPGTGVYGYTF
-,TRBV3-1/TRBV3-2,14,once,TRBJ2-2,TGTGCCAGCCGAGTAGGTAGGCGGACCGGGGAGCTGTTTTTT,CASRVGRRTGELFF
TRBD1,TRBV15,16,-,TRBJ2-7,TGTGCCACCAGCACAAACCCGGGACAGGGGGCGAGGGAGCAGTACTTC,CATSTNPGQGAREQYF
TRBD2,TRBV9,15,-,TRBJ2-1,TGTGCCAGCAGCGTAGGGACTAGCGTTATGGGTGAGCAGTTCTTC,CASSVGTSVMGEQFF
TRBD2,TRBV19,19,-,TRBJ2-1,TGTGCCAGTAGTATTGGCAGGGCGGGAGGCGGGGGATCCTACAATGAGCAGTTCTTC,CASSIGRAGGGGSYNEQFF
-,TRBV5-1,14,-,TRBJ2-1,TGCGCCAGTAAGCGGCAGAGCTCCTACAATGAGCAGTTCTTC,CASKRQSSYNEQFF